The sample holds a few counts of the clone carrying this TCR beta chain. The data were obtained in a study of blood T cell repertoires in COVID-19. Study-level information: Sample material is recorded as cDNA or gDNA derived from T cells, B-cell-depleted T cells, or PBMCs.

CDR3 length: 17 residues. The trim removed 3 bases at V and 5 bases at J, leaving 13 bases unmatched. The germline V gene has CDR1 SGDLS and CDR2 YYNGEE. Assay used: immunoSEQ multiplex PCR; TCRdb lists only in-frame clones, some missing. In the table there are around 260,000 clones, under 90% of which are singletons. The source material was peripheral blood. This TCR was sampled from a man aged 55 to 69 with acute or convalescent COVID-19. The chain carries TRBV9 and TRBJ2-1; 8 positions match TRBD1. The CDR3 loop is CASSAQGWTGIHNEQFF. CDR3 DNA sequence: TGTGCCAGCAGCGCCCAGGGTTGGACAGGGATCCACAATGAGCAGTTCTTC. The full variable domain, its missing parts supplied by reference TRBV9 and TRBJ2-1, is DSGVTQTPKHLITATGQRVTLRCSPRSGDLSVYWYQQSLDQGLQFLIQYYNGEERAKGNILERFSAQQFPDLHSELNLSSLELGDSALYFCASSAQGWTGIHNEQFFGPGTRLTVL.